This T cell receptor beta chain was identified in a study of T cell repertoires in cytomegalovirus infection. Overall study context: Evidence of both CMV infection and a matching HLA type came from public TCR beta signatures.

The V end lost 4 bases, the J end lost 7 bases, and 10 bases lay between the germline ends. Germline V CDR1 and CDR2: SGHTA, FQGNSA. The CDR3 is 13 amino acids. TCRdb reprocessed the reads via MiXCR and lists one record per CDR3 protein. In the table there are approximately 260,000 distinct CDR3 sequences, around 15% of which are singletons. This clonotype was seen ten or more times. The receptor's source is a human donor in good health (CMV status not recorded). Some clones in this sample may be carry-over from other donors' samples. The V gene is TRBV7-2, the J gene TRBJ2-2; possibly TRBD1 for D (6 bases). Material: CD8+ T cells from PBMCs. The CDR3 region has the DNA TGTGCCAGCAGCTGGGGGCCGGGCGGGGAGCTGTTTTTT. It encodes CASSWGPGGELFF.